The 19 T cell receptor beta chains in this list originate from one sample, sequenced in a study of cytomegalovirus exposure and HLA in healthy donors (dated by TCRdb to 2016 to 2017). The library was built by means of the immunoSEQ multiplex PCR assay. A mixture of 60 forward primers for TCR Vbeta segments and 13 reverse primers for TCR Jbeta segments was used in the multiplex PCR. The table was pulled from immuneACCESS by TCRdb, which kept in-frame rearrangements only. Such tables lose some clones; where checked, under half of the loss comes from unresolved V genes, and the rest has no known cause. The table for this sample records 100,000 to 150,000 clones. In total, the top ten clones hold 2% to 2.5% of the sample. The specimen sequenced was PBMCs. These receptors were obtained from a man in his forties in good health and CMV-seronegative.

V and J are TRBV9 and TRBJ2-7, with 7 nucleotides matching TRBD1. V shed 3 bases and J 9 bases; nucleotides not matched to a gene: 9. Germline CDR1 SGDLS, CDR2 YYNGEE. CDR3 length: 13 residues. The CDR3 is CASSAQQGTRQYF. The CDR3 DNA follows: TGTGCCAGCAGCGCCCAACAGGGGACCAGGCAGTACTTC.

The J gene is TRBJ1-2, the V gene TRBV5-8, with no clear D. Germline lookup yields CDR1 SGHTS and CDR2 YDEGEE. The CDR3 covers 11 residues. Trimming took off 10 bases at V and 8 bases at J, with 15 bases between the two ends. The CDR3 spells CASFRGQGYTF. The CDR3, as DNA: TGTGCCTCGTTCCGTGGGCAGGGCTACACCTTC.

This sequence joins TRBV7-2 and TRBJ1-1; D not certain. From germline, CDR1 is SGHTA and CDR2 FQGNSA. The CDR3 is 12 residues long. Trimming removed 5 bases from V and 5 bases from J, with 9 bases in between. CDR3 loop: CASSQAATEAFF. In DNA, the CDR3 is TGTGCCAGCAGCCAAGCCGCGACTGAAGCTTTCTTT.

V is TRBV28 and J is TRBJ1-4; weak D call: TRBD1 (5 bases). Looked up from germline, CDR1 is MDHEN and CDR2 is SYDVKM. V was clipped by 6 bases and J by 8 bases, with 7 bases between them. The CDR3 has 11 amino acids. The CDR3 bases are TGTGCCAGCAGACACAGGGAAAAACTGTTTTTT. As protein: CASRHREKLFF.

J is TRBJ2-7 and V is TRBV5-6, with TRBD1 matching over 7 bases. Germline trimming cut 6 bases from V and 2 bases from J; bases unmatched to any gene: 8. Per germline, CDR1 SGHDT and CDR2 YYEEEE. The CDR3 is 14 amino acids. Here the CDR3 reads CASNHRGITYEQYF. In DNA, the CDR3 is TGTGCCAGCAACCACAGGGGAATAACCTACGAGCAGTACTTC.

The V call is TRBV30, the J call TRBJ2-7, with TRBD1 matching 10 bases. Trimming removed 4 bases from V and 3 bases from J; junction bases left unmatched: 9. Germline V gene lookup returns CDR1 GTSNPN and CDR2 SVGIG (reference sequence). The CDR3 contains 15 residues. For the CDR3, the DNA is TGTGCCTGGACGAAACCGGGACAGGGGATCTACGAGCAGTACTTC. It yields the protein CAWTKPGQGIYEQYF.

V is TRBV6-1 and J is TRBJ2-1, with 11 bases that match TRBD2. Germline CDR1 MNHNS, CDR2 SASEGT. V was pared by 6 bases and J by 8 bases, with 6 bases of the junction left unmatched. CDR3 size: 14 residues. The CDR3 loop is CASRSSGRADEQFF. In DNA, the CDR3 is TGTGCCAGCAGGAGTAGCGGGAGGGCCGATGAGCAGTTCTTC.

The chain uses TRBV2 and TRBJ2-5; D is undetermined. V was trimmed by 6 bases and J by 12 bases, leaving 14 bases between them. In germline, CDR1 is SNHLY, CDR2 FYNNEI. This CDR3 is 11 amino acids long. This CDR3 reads CASSLEAQEYF. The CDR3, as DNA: TGTGCCAGCAGCCTAGAGGCCCAAGAGTACTTC.

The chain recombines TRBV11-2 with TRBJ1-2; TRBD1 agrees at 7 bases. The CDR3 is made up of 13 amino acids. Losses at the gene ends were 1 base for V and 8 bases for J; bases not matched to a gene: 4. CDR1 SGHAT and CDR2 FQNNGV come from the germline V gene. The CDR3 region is CASSLVDRDGYTF. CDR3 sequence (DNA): TGTGCCAGCAGCTTAGTTGACAGGGACGGCTACACCTTC.

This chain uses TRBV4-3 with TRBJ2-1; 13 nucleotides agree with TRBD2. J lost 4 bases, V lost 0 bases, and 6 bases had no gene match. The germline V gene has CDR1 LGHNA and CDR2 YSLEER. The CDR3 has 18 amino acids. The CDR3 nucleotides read TGCGCCAGCAGCCAAGAGGCTGGGACTAGCGGGATGTACAATGAGCAGTTCTTC. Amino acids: CASSQEAGTSGMYNEQFF.

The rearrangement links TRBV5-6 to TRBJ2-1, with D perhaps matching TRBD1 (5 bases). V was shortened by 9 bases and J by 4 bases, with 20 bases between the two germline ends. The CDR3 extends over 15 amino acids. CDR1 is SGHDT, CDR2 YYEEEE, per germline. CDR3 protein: CANPQEYPHYNEQFF. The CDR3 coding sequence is TGTGCCAACCCACAGGAGTACCCACATTACAATGAGCAGTTCTTC.

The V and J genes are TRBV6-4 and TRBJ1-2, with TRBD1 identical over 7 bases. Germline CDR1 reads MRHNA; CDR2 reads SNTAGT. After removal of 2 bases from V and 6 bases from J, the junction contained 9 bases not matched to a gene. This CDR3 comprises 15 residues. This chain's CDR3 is CASSDGGGYRDGYTF. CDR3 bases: TGTGCCAGCAGTGACGGAGGGGGCTACAGGGATGGCTACACCTTC.

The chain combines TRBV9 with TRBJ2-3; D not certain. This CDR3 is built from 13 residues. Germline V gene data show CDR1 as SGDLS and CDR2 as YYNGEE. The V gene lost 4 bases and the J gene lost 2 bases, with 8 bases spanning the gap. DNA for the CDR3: TGTGCCAGCAGCCCTCCTCTCACAGATACGCAGTATTTT. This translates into CASSPPLTDTQYF.

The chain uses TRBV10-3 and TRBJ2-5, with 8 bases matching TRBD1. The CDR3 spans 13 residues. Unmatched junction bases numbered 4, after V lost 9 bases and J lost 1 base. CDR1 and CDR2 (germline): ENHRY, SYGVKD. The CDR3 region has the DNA TGTGCCATGGGGACAGGCGTCCAAGAGACCCAGTACTTC. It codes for CAMGTGVQETQYF.

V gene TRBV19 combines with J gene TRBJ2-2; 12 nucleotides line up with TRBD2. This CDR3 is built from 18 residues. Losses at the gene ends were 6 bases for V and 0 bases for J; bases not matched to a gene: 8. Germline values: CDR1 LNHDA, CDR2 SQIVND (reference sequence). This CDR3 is CASRPGTSGSANTGELFF. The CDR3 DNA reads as TGTGCCAGTAGACCTGGGACTAGCGGGTCTGCGAACACCGGGGAGCTGTTTTTT. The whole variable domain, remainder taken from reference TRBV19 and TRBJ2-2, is DGGITQSPKYLFRKEGQNVTLSCEQNLNHDAMYWYRQDPGQGLRLIYYSQIVNDFQKGDIAEGYSVSREKKESFPLTVTSAQKNPTAFYLCASRPGTSGSANTGELFFGEGSRLTVL.

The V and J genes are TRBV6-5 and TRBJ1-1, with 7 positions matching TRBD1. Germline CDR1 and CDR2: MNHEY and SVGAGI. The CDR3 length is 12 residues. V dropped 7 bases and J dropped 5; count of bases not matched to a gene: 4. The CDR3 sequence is CASKGARTEAFF. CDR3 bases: TGTGCCAGCAAGGGGGCTCGAACTGAAGCTTTCTTT.

CDR3 sequence: CASSDADRVGGYTF. The CDR3 coding sequence is TGTGCCAGCAGTGATGCGGACAGGGTGGGTGGCTACACCTTC. The chain links TRBV25-1 to TRBJ1-2, with TRBD1 identical over 8 bases. V gave up 3 bases and J gave up 7 bases; unmatched junction bases: 7. The CDR3 runs to 14 residues. Germline CDR1 MGHDK, CDR2 SYGVNS.

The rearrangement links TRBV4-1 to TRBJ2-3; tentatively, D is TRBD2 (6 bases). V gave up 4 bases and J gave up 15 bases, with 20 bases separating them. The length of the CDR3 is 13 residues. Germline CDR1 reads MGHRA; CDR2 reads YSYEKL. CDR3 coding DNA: TGCGCCAGCAGCCTACGCCCCGGACTAACGTCCTATTTT. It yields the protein CASSLRPGLTSYF.

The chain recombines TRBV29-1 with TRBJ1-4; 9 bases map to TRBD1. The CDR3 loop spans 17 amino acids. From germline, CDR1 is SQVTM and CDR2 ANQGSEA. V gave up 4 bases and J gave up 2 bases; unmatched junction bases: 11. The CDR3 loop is CSVGVFGQGRTNEKLFF. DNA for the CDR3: TGCAGCGTTGGTGTCTTCGGACAGGGGCGGACTAATGAAAAACTGTTTTTT.